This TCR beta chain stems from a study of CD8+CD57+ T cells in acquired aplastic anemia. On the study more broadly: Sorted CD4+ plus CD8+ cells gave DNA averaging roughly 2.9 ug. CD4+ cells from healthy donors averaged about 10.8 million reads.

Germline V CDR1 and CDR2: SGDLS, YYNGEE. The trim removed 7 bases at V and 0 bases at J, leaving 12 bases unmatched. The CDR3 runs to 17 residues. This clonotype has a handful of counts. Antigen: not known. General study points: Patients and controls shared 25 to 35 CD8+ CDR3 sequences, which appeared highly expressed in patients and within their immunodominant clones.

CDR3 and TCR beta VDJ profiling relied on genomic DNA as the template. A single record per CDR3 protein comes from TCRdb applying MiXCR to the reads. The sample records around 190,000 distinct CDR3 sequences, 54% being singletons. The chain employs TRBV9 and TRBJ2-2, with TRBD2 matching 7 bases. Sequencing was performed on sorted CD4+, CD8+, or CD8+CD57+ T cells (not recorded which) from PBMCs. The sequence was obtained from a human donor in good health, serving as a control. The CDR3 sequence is CASSPDIAGANTGELFF. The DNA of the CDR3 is TGTGCCAGCTCACCAGACATAGCGGGCGCGAACACCGGGGAGCTGTTTTTT.